This TCR beta chain comes out of a study of T-cell memory formation after mild COVID-19. TCRdb processed the 5' RACE reads anew with MiXCR; each CDR3 protein has one entry. This table has roughly 150,000 distinct CDR3 sequences, approximately 15% appearing once. Trimming pared 5 bases from V and 5 bases from J, leaving 15 bases between. Germline lookup yields CDR1 MNHEY and CDR2 SVGAGI. CDR3 length: 14 amino acids. Study-wide results and caveats: The study detected some responding clones in pre-infection memory, suggesting cross-reactive memory joined.

On this clonotype itself: Its target is not known.

V is TRBV6-5 and J is TRBJ1-1; the D gene is possibly TRBD1 (5 bases). The source is an adult woman who had mild COVID-19 (a few samples of this study predate the infection). Cell type and time point are not known. The sequenced sample was PBMCs or a T cell subset sorted from them (not recorded which). The DNA for the CDR3 is TGTGCCAGCAGTCCGGGGGTCGGGGTAACTGAAGCTTTCTTT. As protein: CASSPGVGVTEAFF.